The 21 T cell receptor beta chains reported below all come from one sample, sequenced in a study of T cell responses to AZD1222 COVID-19 vaccine. The data were produced by immunoSEQ multiplex PCR, yet TCRdb's version contains in-frame clones alone and is incomplete. The data show almost 35,000 clones, about 89% seen once. Specimen: peripheral blood, collected on day 0 of AZD1222 vaccination. The origin of the receptors is an adult in good health.

The CDR3 DNA follows: TGTGCCAGCAGCCTAAAACCGGGGGCTAACACCTTC. It codes for CASSLKPGANTF. The chain has TRBV13 and TRBJ1-2, with TRBD1 as a possible D gene (6 bases). The germline V gene encodes CDR1 PRHDT and CDR2 FYEKMQ (reference sequence). There are 12 residues in the CDR3. With 5 bases removed from V and 12 bases from J, the gap between germline ends came to 16 bases.

V gene TRBV19 combines with J gene TRBJ1-5; 7 positions match TRBD1. V lost 3 bases and J lost 4; bases outside the gene matches: 9. Germline V CDR1 and CDR2: LNHDA, SQIVND (reference sequence). This CDR3 region has 16 residues. The CDR3 region has the DNA TGTGCCAGTAGTATGTCGAAACAGGGGCGAAATCAGCCCCAGCATTTT. It is translated as CASSMSKQGRNQPQHF. Full variable domain (rest looked up from reference TRBV19 and TRBJ1-5): DGGITQSPKYLFRKEGQNVTLSCEQNLNHDAMYWYRQDPGQGLRLIYYSQIVNDFQKGDIAEGYSVSREKKESFPLTVTSAQKNPTAFYLCASSMSKQGRNQPQHFGDGTRLSIL.

This clone has just a few counts. The chain is built from TRBV11-3 and TRBJ1-1; D gene uncertain. Germline CDR1 SGHNT, CDR2 YENEEA. V lost 1 base and J lost 1, with 10 bases in between. The CDR3 runs 15 residues. CDR3 residues: CASSLGSSGNTEAFF. CDR3 nucleotides: TGTGCCAGCAGCTTAGGTTCATCAGGGAACACTGAAGCTTTCTTT.

The V call is TRBV7-9, the J call TRBJ2-6; 7 bases are shared with TRBD1. Unmatched junction bases numbered 10, after V lost 2 bases and J lost 0 bases. Per germline, CDR1 SEHNR and CDR2 FQNEAQ (reference sequence). CDR3 size: 19 residues. DNA for the CDR3: TGTGCCAGCAGCTTAAACCCGCCGGGACAGAGCTCTGGGGCCAACGTCCTGACTTTC. It is translated as CASSLNPPGQSSGANVLTF.

This chain uses TRBV11-3 with TRBJ1-1; D is unclear. The CDR3 consists of 13 residues. V gave up 2 bases and J gave up 1 base, with 5 bases separating them. CDR1 and CDR2 (germline): SGHNT, YENEEA. CDR3 sequence: CASSLSGNTEAFF. The DNA for the CDR3 is TGTGCCAGCAGCTTAAGCGGGAACACTGAAGCTTTCTTT.

The V gene is TRBV4-3, the J gene TRBJ1-1; no firm D call. Trimming removed 4 bases at V and 4 bases at J, with 13 bases between. The CDR3 length is 14 residues. Germline loops: CDR1 LGHNA, CDR2 YSLEER. The DNA of the CDR3 is TGCGCCAGCAGCCGCAATGCCCTGGGCACTGAAGCTTTCTTT. It encodes CASSRNALGTEAFF.

About this clone: One end of the junction is discordant with germline, which a read error may explain. The V call is TRBV28, the J call TRBJ1-5; D uncertain. This CDR3 has 12 residues. The V gene's germline CDR1 is MDHEN and CDR2 SYDVKM. CDR3 bases: TGTGCCAGCAGGGAAGCCCGTTCCCCTAGGCGTTTT. Protein sequence: CASREARSPRRF.

V and J are TRBV6-5 and TRBJ2-3; 8 bases are a match to TRBD2. There are 14 residues in the CDR3. With V trimmed by 2 bases and J by 5 bases, 3 bases remained unmatched. Germline V lookup: CDR1 MNHEY, CDR2 SVGAGI. DNA of the CDR3: TGTGCCAGCAGTTACCGGGGGGGGAAAGATACGCAGTATTTT. As protein: CASSYRGGKDTQYF.

The chain is built from TRBV19 and TRBJ1-1; D might be TRBD1 (6 bases). V was cut by 3 bases and J by 1 base, with 9 bases left in between. The CDR3 totals 14 residues. The germline V gene encodes CDR1 LNHDA and CDR2 SQIVND (reference sequence). The CDR3 is CASSIKGENTEAFF. The DNA of the CDR3 is TGTGCCAGTAGTATTAAGGGGGAGAACACTGAAGCTTTCTTT. Supplemented by reference TRBV19 and TRBJ1-1, the full variable domain reads DGGITQSPKYLFRKEGQNVTLSCEQNLNHDAMYWYRQDPGQGLRLIYYSQIVNDFQKGDIAEGYSVSREKKESFPLTVTSAQKNPTAFYLCASSIKGENTEAFFGQGTRLTVV.

This chain links TRBV27 with TRBJ2-1; 7 bases are shared with TRBD2. From germline, CDR1 is MNHEY and CDR2 SMNVEV (reference sequence). J lost 1 base, V lost 7 bases, and 7 bases had no gene match. The CDR3 runs 15 residues. CDR3 amino acids: CASTWGGGSYNEQFF. The CDR3 region has the DNA TGTGCCAGCACATGGGGCGGGGGATCCTACAATGAGCAGTTCTTC.

The J gene is TRBJ2-3, the V gene TRBV5-1; 7 bases agree with TRBD1. The CDR3 consists of 14 residues. The germline gives CDR1 SGHRS, CDR2 YFSETQ. V gave up 4 bases and J gave up 4 bases; unmatched junction bases: 6. The CDR3 DNA follows: TGCGCCAGCAGCCTGACCGGACAGGCAGATACGCAGTATTTT. The encoded protein is CASSLTGQADTQYF.

In nucleotides, the CDR3 is TGTGCCAGCAGCCTTCCGTTTCAGGAGACCCAGTACTTC. As protein: CASSLPFQETQYF. The rearrangement uses TRBV11-2 and TRBJ2-5; unclear D gene. Trimming removed 5 bases from V and 5 bases from J, with 12 bases in between. The CDR3 totals 13 residues. Germline-derived CDR1 and CDR2 are SGHAT and FQNNGV.

The chain has TRBV7-9 and TRBJ1-2; 10 bases map to TRBD1. CDR1 and CDR2 from the germline V gene are SEHNR and FQNEAQ (reference sequence). There are 13 residues in the CDR3. V dropped 5 bases and J dropped 8; count of bases not matched to a gene: 5. The CDR3, as DNA: TGTGCCAGCAGCCAGGACAGGGGGGAAGGCTACACCTTC. This sequence encodes CASSQDRGEGYTF.

The chain has TRBV18 and TRBJ2-4; a weak D match, TRBD2 (6 bases). The CDR3 runs 14 residues. Between the trimmed V and J ends, which lost 4 bases and 5 bases, there was a span of 12 bases. Germline CDR1 and CDR2: KGHSH and LQKENI. Here the CDR3 reads CASSQRGTENIQYF. The CDR3 coding sequence is TGTGCCAGCTCACAACGCGGGACGGAAAACATTCAGTACTTC.

This clone was detected once. The chain recombines TRBV11-2 with TRBJ1-3; D unclear. This CDR3 is built from 15 residues. Germline V gene data show CDR1 as SGHAT and CDR2 as FQNNGV. Trimming removed 1 base from V and 11 bases from J, with 18 bases in between. This CDR3 is CASSLAVGGYPAIYF. The CDR3 region has the DNA TGTGCCAGCAGCTTAGCGGTGGGAGGATACCCCGCCATATATTTT.

This rearrangement joins TRBV7-2 to TRBJ2-4, with TRBD1 matching over 9 bases. The V segment lost 5 bases and the J segment 1 base; nucleotides outside the gene matches: 6. The germline V gene encodes CDR1 SGHTA and CDR2 FQGNSA. The CDR3 sequence is 16 residues long. The CDR3 DNA is TGTGCCAGCAGCGCCCGGGACAGGGTGGCCAAAAACATTCAGTACTTC. As protein: CASSARDRVAKNIQYF.

The J gene is TRBJ2-1, the V gene TRBV12-3 or TRBV12-4, with D hard to call. Deletions cut 6 bases from V and 15 bases from J, with 18 bases between. The CDR3 totals 12 residues. The DNA for the CDR3 is TGTGCCAGCAGCCCAGACACCCCAAGAGGGTTCTTC. Its protein is CASSPDTPRGFF.

The V call is TRBV3-1 (or the pseudogene TRBV3-2), the J call TRBJ2-5; 10 positions agree with TRBD2. The V gene end was trimmed by 3 bases and the J gene end by 5 bases; junction bases not matched to a gene: 12. The CDR3 runs to 17 residues. Germline V lookup: CDR1 LGHDT, CDR2 YNNKEL (reference sequence). The CDR3 DNA reads TGTGCCAGCAGCCAGGCAGGGGCTAGCGGGGGATTTGAGACCCAGTACTTC. Amino acid sequence: CASSQAGASGGFETQYF.

The chain combines TRBV4-2 with TRBJ2-5; tentative D call: TRBD1 (5 bases). Trimming left V 0 bases short and J 3 bases short, with 8 bases between. CDR1 LGHNA and CDR2 YNFKEQ come from the germline V gene. The CDR3 has 14 amino acids. Here the CDR3 DNA reads TGTGCCAGCAGCCAAGAGGGGCTGGAAGAGACCCAGTACTTC. This sequence encodes CASSQEGLEETQYF.

The sample holds one count of this clone. V and J are TRBV11-2 and TRBJ2-2, with 8 bases identical to TRBD1. This CDR3 spans 18 amino acids. With 1 base clipped from V and 1 base from J, the junction kept 8 bases outside the gene matches. In germline, CDR1 is SGHAT, CDR2 FQNNGV. For the CDR3, the DNA is TGTGCCAGCAGCTTAGGGAGTCCGGGACAGGTGAACACCGGGGAGCTGTTTTTT. As protein: CASSLGSPGQVNTGELFF.

J is TRBJ1-2 and V is TRBV24-1; TRBD1 might be the D (6 bases). The CDR3 contains 15 residues. The V gene lost 5 bases and the J gene lost 9 bases, with 21 bases spanning the gap. Germline CDR1 is KGHDR and CDR2 is SFDVKD. The CDR3 DNA follows: TGTGCCACCAGTGTAACGGGGGACACCCGACGTAGCTACACCTTC. This gives the protein CATSVTGDTRRSYTF.